This is a list of T cell receptor beta chains from one sample in a study of beta chain features in type 1 diabetes. Libraries were prepared by immunoSEQ multiplex PCR; TCRdb keeps only in-frame clonotypes and omits some of them. Of 95,000 to 150,000 clones listed, about 15% are singletons. The specimen was central memory CD4+ T cells from blood. These receptors came from a man aged 25-45 years with type 1 diabetes. Both conserved end residues are part of each CDR3. A D gene is named only where the DNA matches it firmly. The listing skips clone size in some rows; elsewhere it reads once, few, many or a size class.

size	V	D	J	DNA	CDR3
.	TRBV30	.	TRBJ1-6	TGTGCCTGGAGTGAGCTCAACTCAGCACCCCTCCACTTT	CAWSELNSAPLHF
.	TRBV7-9	.	TRBJ2-7	TGTGCCAGCCAGCCGAGCTTTGGGATTTACGAGCAGTACTTC	CASQPSFGIYEQYF
.	TRBV7-2	.	TRBJ2-5	TGTGCCAGCAGCTTAGCGGGCAAAGAGACCCAGTACTTC	CASSLAGKETQYF
.	TRBV25-1	.	TRBJ2-3	TGTGCCAGCAGTGACAGCGGTCACACAGATACGCAGTATTTT	CASSDSGHTDTQYF
few	TRBV2	.	TRBJ1-2	TGTGCCAGCAGTGAGAGTCTTCGGGACTATGGCTACACCTTC	CASSESLRDYGYTF
few	TRBV9	.	TRBJ1-5	TGTGCCAGCAGCGTGGAGGGGCAGGATCAGCCCCAGCATTTT	CASSVEGQDQPQHF
few	TRBV28	.	TRBJ1-5	TGTGCCAGCACAGGTCCCGTCAATCAGCCCCAGCATTTT	CASTGPVNQPQHF
few	TRBV7-9	.	TRBJ1-2	TGTGCCAGTCGTACGAATGATAACTATGGCTACACCTTC	CASRTNDNYGYTF
.	TRBV11-3	.	TRBJ1-2	TGTGCCAGCAGAGGACGGACGAGTGGCTACACCTTC	CASRGRTSGYTF
few	TRBV4-2	TRBD2	TRBJ2-3	TGTGCCAGCAGCCAAGATTTTGGTCAGCGGGGGGCACATCCGTATTTT	CASSQDFGQRGAHPYF
.	TRBV7-6	.	TRBJ2-3	TGTGCCAGCACTTCGACGGGGCATGGCCGGGTGGATACGCAGTATTTT	CASTSTGHGRVDTQYF
.	TRBV28	TRBD2	TRBJ2-3	TGTGCCAGCAGGGTAGCGGGGGGCACAGATACGCAGTATTTT	CASRVAGGTDTQYF
.	TRBV13	TRBD2	TRBJ2-3	TGTGCCAGCAGCTTAGTAGCGGGGGGGCGCCCAGATACGCAGTATTTT	CASSLVAGGRPDTQYF
.	TRBV7-3	.	TRBJ1-6	TGTGCCAGCAGCTTAATGGGTAGGGGCAATAATTCACCCCTCCACTTT	CASSLMGRGNNSPLHF
few	TRBV11-2	.	TRBJ2-5	TGTGCCAGCAGCTTAGTCCGGGACTTCCAAGAGACCCAGTACTTC	CASSLVRDFQETQYF